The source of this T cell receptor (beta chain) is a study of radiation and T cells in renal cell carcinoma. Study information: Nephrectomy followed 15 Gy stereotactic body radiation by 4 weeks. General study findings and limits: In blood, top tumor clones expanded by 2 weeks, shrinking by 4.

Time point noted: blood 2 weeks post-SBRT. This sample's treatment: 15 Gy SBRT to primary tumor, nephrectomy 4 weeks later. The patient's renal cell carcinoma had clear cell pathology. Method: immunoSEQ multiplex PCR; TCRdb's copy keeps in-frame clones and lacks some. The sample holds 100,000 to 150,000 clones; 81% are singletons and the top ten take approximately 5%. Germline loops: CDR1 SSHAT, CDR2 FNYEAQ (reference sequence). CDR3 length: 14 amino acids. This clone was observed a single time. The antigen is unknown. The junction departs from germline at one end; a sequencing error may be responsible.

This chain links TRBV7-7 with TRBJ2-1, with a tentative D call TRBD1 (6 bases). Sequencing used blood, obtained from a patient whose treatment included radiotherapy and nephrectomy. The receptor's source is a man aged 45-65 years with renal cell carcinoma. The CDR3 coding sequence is TGTGCTAGCAGAGTGGGGGCGCTAAATGATGAGCAGTTCTTC. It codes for CASRVGALNDEQFF.